A selection of T cell receptor beta chains follows, all from one sample in a study of shared clonotypes between healthy human individuals. Using immunoSEQ multiplex PCR, the repertoire was profiled, and TCRdb retains in-frame clones only, with some absent. The sample lists roughly 2.2 million clones; 93% were seen once. Sequencing input: naive CD4+ T cells from PBMCs. The receptors derive from a man aged 18-30 years in good health. Some clones in this sample may be carry-over from other donors' samples. The CDR3 runs from the conserved cysteine through the conserved F or W. The order of the fields is J gene, V gene, D gene, clone size, CDR3 DNA, CDR3 protein. A D gene is named only where the DNA matches it firmly. Clone size, where shown, is once, few, many, or a class for clones that have expanded.

>TRBJ2-1|TRBV12-2|NA|NA
TGTGCAAGTCGCCCGTCCGGGACAGGCCTTAATGAGCAGTTCTTC
CASRPSGTGLNEQFF
>TRBJ2-3|TRBV5-1|NA|NA
TGCGCCAGCAGCCTCAGAGGGAGGCGGATCACAGATACGCAGTATTTT
CASSLRGRRITDTQYF
>TRBJ1-5|TRBV5-4|NA|NA
TGTGCCAGCAGCTTGGGACAAGAGAGCAATCAGCCCCAGCATTTT
CASSLGQESNQPQHF
>TRBJ2-2|TRBV6-5|NA|once
TGTGCCACCGCCCCGACTAGTCCCCCCGGGGAGCTGTTTTTT
CATAPTSPPGELFF
>TRBJ2-1|TRBV14|TRBD2|NA
TGTGCCAGCAGCGAAAACAGACTAGCGGGAGGCAATGAGCAGTTCTTC
CASSENRLAGGNEQFF
>TRBJ2-5|TRBV7-9|NA|NA
TGTGCCAGCAGGAGGGACCAAGAGACCCAGTACTTC
CASRRDQETQYF
>TRBJ2-2|TRBV29-1|NA|NA
TGCAGCGGCTGGGGCTGGGTAACGAACACCGGGGAGCTGTTTTTT
CSGWGWVTNTGELFF
>TRBJ1-2|TRBV6-1|TRBD1|NA
TGTGCCAGCAGTTTCCCAGGGGGAGAAAATGGCTACACCTTC
CASSFPGGENGYTF
>TRBJ1-3|TRBV5-1|NA|once
TGCGCCAGCAGCTTACAGGCTTTCTTCTCTGGAAACACCATATATTTT
CASSLQAFFSGNTIYF
>TRBJ1-4|TRBV4-1|NA|NA
TGCGCCAGCAGCCAAGCCTATGAAAAACTGTTTTTT
CASSQAYEKLFF
>TRBJ2-7|TRBV6-5|TRBD2|NA
TGTGCCAGCAGTTACTCGAATCCAGGGAGGGCAGACGAGCAGTACTTC
CASSYSNPGRADEQYF
>TRBJ1-1|TRBV2|TRBD1|once
TGTGCCAGCAGTGAAGGGGACAGGGCTACGAACACTGAAGCTTTCTTT
CASSEGDRATNTEAFF